The 11 T cell receptor beta chains below come from one sample, sequenced in a study of T cell repertoires in cytomegalovirus infection. Their antigens are not known. MiXCR, applied by TCRdb to the reads, yields one record per CDR3 protein. Here the sample spans 350,000 to 400,000 distinct CDR3 sequences, just under 35% being singletons. Sequencing was performed on cultured PBMCs, taken from culture after CMV antigen stimulation. These receptors were taken from a human donor in good health (CMV status not recorded). Some clones in this sample may be carry-over from other donors' samples.

The gene calls are TRBV4-2 and TRBJ1-1; D is possibly TRBD1 (6 bases). This CDR3 contains 12 residues. Germline V gene data show CDR1 as LGHNA and CDR2 as YNFKEQ. Trimming shortened V by 1 base and J by 11 bases, and 11 bases separated the two germline ends. The CDR3 region has the DNA TGTGCCAGCAGCCAAGGGGGACATCGGGCTTTCTTT. It translates to CASSQGGHRAFF.

The chain employs TRBV4-1 and TRBJ2-3; D is perhaps TRBD1 (6 bases). V was trimmed by 1 base and J by 0 bases, leaving 23 bases between them. The CDR3 totals 20 residues. Per the germline V gene, CDR1 is MGHRA and CDR2 is YSYEKL. CDR3 amino acids: CASSQVFLPGTLTSTDTQYF. CDR3 nucleotides: TGCGCCAGCAGCCAAGTCTTCCTGCCTGGGACATTAACTAGCACAGATACGCAGTATTTT.

The rearrangement uses TRBV7-2 and TRBJ2-1; 8 bases match TRBD2. Trimming at V came to 6 bases and at J to 6 bases, leaving 10 bases not matched to a gene. The CDR3 is 15 residues long. Germline V gene lookup returns CDR1 SGHTA and CDR2 FQGNSA. CDR3 in DNA: TGTGCCAGCAGGAGACCGGGACTAGAGGGCAATGAGCAGTTCTTC. Translating it yields CASRRPGLEGNEQFF.

The gene calls are TRBV19 and TRBJ2-1; TRBD2 matches 8 bases. The CDR3 is 14 residues long. Germline CDR1 is LNHDA and CDR2 is SQIVND (reference sequence). The J segment lost 4 bases and the V segment lost 3 bases, leaving 2 bases of the junction unmatched. This chain's CDR3 is CASSMTSAYNEQFF. The CDR3 region has the DNA TGTGCCAGTAGTATGACTAGCGCTTACAATGAGCAGTTCTTC.

The chain has TRBV11-2 and TRBJ2-1; 7 nucleotides line up with TRBD2. The germline gives CDR1 SGHAT, CDR2 FQNNGV. V shed 2 bases, J shed 1 base, and the junction held 8 bases outside the gene matches. This CDR3 contains 17 residues. CDR3 coding DNA: TGTGCCAGCAGCTTATCTTGGGGGGGTGAGTCCTACAATGAGCAGTTCTTC. Protein product: CASSLSWGGESYNEQFF. The variable domain in full, with the rest retrieved from reference TRBV11-2 and TRBJ2-1, is EAGVAQSPRYKIIEKRQSVAFWCNPISGHATLYWYQQILGQGPKLLIQFQNNGVVDDSQLPKDRFSAERLKGVDSTLKIQPAKLEDSAVYLCASSLSWGGESYNEQFFGPGTRLTVL.

The chain joins TRBV5-1 to TRBJ1-1; tentative D call: TRBD1 (5 bases). CDR3 size: 14 residues. Trimming took 4 bases from V and 0 from J, leaving 10 bases between them. Germline CDR1 reads SGHRS; CDR2 reads YFSETQ. The CDR3 nucleotides are TGCGCCAGCAGCGCCTCGGGACTGAACACTGAAGCTTTCTTT. Residues: CASSASGLNTEAFF.

V usage is TRBV11-2 and J usage is TRBJ2-7; 7 bases are a match to TRBD2. Trimming took 0 bases from V and 2 from J; bases not matched to a gene: 1. Germline lookup yields CDR1 SGHAT and CDR2 FQNNGV. CDR3 length equals 14 residues. DNA for the CDR3: TGTGCCAGCAGCTTAGAGGGACTACCCTACGAGCAGTACTTC. Its translation is CASSLEGLPYEQYF.

This clonotype was counted only a few times. The chain links TRBV7-2 to TRBJ1-2; D remains unclear. The CDR3 consists of 11 residues. CDR1 is SGHTA, CDR2 FQGNSA, per germline. V shed 1 base and J shed 6 bases, with 3 bases lying between them. DNA of the CDR3: TGTGCCAGCAGCTTAGTGGATGGCTACACCTTC. Translation gives CASSLVDGYTF.

The rearrangement joins TRBV5-1 to TRBJ2-3; 9 bases line up with TRBD1. This CDR3 spans 14 amino acids. Looked up from germline, CDR1 is SGHRS and CDR2 is YFSETQ. Losses at the gene ends were 7 bases for V and 4 bases for J; bases not matched to a gene: 7. The DNA of the CDR3 is TGCGCCAGCGTCGGGACAGGGTTCGCAGATACGCAGTATTTT. Translated: CASVGTGFADTQYF. The entire variable domain, with the rest obtained from reference TRBV5-1 and TRBJ2-3, is as follows: KAGVTQTPRYLIKTRGQQVTLSCSPISGHRSVSWYQQTPGQGLQFLFEYFSETQRNKGNFPGRFSGRQFSNSRSEMNVSTLELGDSALYLCASVGTGFADTQYFGPGTRLTVL.

V gene TRBV6-6 combines with J gene TRBJ2-7, with TRBD2 matching 10 bases. Germline CDR1 reads MNHNY; CDR2 reads SVGAGI (reference sequence). There are 15 residues in the CDR3. V lost 7 bases, J lost 0 bases, and 6 bases stayed unmatched. The CDR3 loop reads CASTTSGRASYEQYF. In nucleotides, the CDR3 is TGTGCCAGCACCACAAGCGGGAGGGCCTCCTACGAGCAGTACTTC.

Regarding this clonotype: No DNA is shown, since the ends of the CDR3 on it are uncertain; the CDR3 is the one TCRdb lists. The chain has TRBV7-6 and TRBJ1-2; the table gives TRBD1 as D, unverified against the DNA. 15 amino acids form the CDR3, both terminal residues included. CDR1 and CDR2 (germline): SGHVS, FNYEAQ. The chain's CDR3 is CASSSSTGVDYGYTF.